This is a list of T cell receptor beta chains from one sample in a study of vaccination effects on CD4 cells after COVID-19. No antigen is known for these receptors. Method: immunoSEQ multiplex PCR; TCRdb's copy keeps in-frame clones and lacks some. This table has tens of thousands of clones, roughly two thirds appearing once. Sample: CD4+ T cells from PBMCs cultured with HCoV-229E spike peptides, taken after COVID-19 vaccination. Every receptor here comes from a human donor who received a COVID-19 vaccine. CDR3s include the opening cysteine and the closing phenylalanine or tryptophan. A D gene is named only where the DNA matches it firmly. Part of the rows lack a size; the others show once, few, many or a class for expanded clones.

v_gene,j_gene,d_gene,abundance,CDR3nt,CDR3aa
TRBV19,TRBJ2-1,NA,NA,TGTGCCAGTGGCCAACAGACTTCCTTCGGTGAGCAGTTCTTC,CASGQQTSFGEQFF
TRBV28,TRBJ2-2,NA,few,TGTGCCAGCGAAGGCCGGGCGGAGCTGTTTTTT,CASEGRAELFF
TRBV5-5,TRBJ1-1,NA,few,TGTGCCAGCAGCTTGCCATTGGTTGGTACTGAAGCTTTCTTT,CASSLPLVGTEAFF
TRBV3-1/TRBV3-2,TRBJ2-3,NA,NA,TGTGCCAGCAGCCAAGGGGGGTTTTTAGATACGCAGTATTTT,CASSQGGFLDTQYF
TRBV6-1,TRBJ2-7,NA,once,TGTGCCAGCAGTGAAGGTGGCGGTGACTACGAGCAGTACTTC,CASSEGGGDYEQYF
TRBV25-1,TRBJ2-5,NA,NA,TGTGCCAGCAGTGAGTGGCTTTCGGAGACCCAGTACTTC,CASSEWLSETQYF
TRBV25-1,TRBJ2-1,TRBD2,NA,TGTGCCAGCAGTGTAAGCGGGACGAATGAGCAGTTCTTC,CASSVSGTNEQFF
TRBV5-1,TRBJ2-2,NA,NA,TGCGCCAGCAGCTTGCATACCGGGGAGCTGTTTTTT,CASSLHTGELFF
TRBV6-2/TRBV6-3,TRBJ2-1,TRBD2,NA,TGTGCCAGCAGTCACGGACTAGCGGGGGGGTTCTCCTACAATGAGCAGTTCTTC,CASSHGLAGGFSYNEQFF
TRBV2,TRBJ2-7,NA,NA,TGTGCCAGCAGTGTCGAGGGGTTGCGCTACGAGCAGTACTTC,CASSVEGLRYEQYF